The next 21 T cell receptor beta chains were all read from a single sample in a study of blood T cells in healthy people across ages. Primed by a sample-barcoded 5' primer and a J-beta primer mix, a second PCR proceeded for 7 to 11 cycles. TCRdb used MiXCR to reprocess the 5' RACE reads, holding one entry per CDR3 protein. The sample records 1 million to 1.2 million distinct CDR3 sequences, around two fifths being singletons. Material: blood. These receptors were collected from a man aged 18 to 30 in good health.

This clonotype appeared a few times. The chain combines TRBV9 with TRBJ2-1; D is unclear. CDR1 and CDR2 (germline): SGDLS, YYNGEE. The V and J ends lost 0 bases and 8 bases respectively, with 15 bases between them. The CDR3 consists of 15 residues. This CDR3 reads CASSVEYSDVDEQFF. Here the CDR3 DNA reads TGTGCCAGCAGCGTAGAGTATTCGGACGTGGATGAGCAGTTCTTC.

The genes are TRBV20-1 and TRBJ2-5; 7 bases are shared with TRBD2. CDR3 size: 13 residues. Germline V gene data show CDR1 as DFQATT and CDR2 as SNEGSKA (reference sequence). J gave up 11 bases and V 3 bases, and 12 bases lay outside the gene matches. DNA of the CDR3: TGCAGTGCTAGCCGGGGGAGCCGGGGGGAGCAGTACTTC. Translating it yields CSASRGSRGEQYF.

This clonotype has a handful of counts. This chain uses TRBV28 with TRBJ1-6; D ambiguous. The V end was cut by 2 bases, the J end by 0 bases, with 11 bases between. CDR1 and CDR2 (germline): MDHEN, SYDVKM. The CDR3 has 17 amino acids. DNA of the CDR3: TGTGCCAGCAGTTTACTCGGACGGAGCTCCTATAATTCACCCCTCCACTTT. Translating gives CASSLLGRSSYNSPLHF.

CDR3 nucleotides: TGTGCCAGCAGTCAGGACAGGGGTTATCAGCCCCAGCATTTT. Protein sequence: CASSQDRGYQPQHF. The chain couples TRBV6-5 to TRBJ1-5; 9 bases line up with TRBD1. Germline trimming cut 5 bases from V and 5 bases from J; bases unmatched to any gene: 4. CDR3 length: 14 residues. Germline CDR1 MNHEY, CDR2 SVGAGI.

The chain links TRBV20-1 to TRBJ2-1; perhaps TRBD1 as D (5 bases). V was cut by 6 bases and J by 6 bases, with 9 bases left in between. Germline loops: CDR1 DFQATT, CDR2 SNEGSKA (reference sequence). This CDR3 contains 11 residues. DNA of the CDR3: TGCAGTGCCCGGACATTCAATGAGCAGTTCTTC. Translating it yields CSARTFNEQFF.

This clonotype was recorded a few times. The V call is TRBV9, the J call TRBJ1-5; D is possibly TRBD1 (5 bases). Germline V lookup: CDR1 SGDLS, CDR2 YYNGEE. The CDR3 spans 11 residues. The V gene lost 8 bases and the J gene lost 5 bases, with 8 bases spanning the gap. The CDR3 reads CASGGYQPQHF. The CDR3 DNA reads as TGTGCCAGTGGGGGGTATCAGCCCCAGCATTTT.

CDR3 protein: CASSHRPEGATNEKLFF. CDR3 sequence (DNA): TGTGCCAGCAGCCATCGCCCCGAAGGGGCAACTAATGAAAAACTGTTTTTT. This chain uses TRBV16 with TRBJ1-4, with a tentative D call TRBD1 (5 bases). Trimming stripped 3 bases from V and 0 bases from J, with 14 bases between. Germline CDR1 reads KGHSY; CDR2 reads FQNENV. This CDR3 is 17 amino acids long.

The genes are TRBV5-1 and TRBJ2-2; D gene ambiguous. This CDR3 is built from 12 residues. CDR1 is SGHRS, CDR2 YFSETQ, per germline. Deletions cut 0 bases from V and 8 bases from J, with 5 bases between. DNA for the CDR3: TGCGCCAGCAGCTTGGATAAAGGGGAGCTGTTTTTT. Protein: CASSLDKGELFF.

The CDR3 loop reads CSATSAGYEQFF. CDR3 coding DNA: TGCAGCGCAACTAGCGCCGGGTACGAGCAGTTCTTC. V and J are TRBV20-1 and TRBJ2-1, with 7 bases aligning to TRBD2. This CDR3 comprises 12 residues. The germline gives CDR1 DFQATT, CDR2 SNEGSKA (reference sequence).

As regards this clonotype: An end of the junction differs from the germline gene, which may be a read error. The chain employs TRBV20-1 and TRBJ2-1, with 7 nucleotides matching TRBD1. The germline gives CDR1 DFQATT, CDR2 SNEGSKA (reference sequence). The CDR3 consists of 15 residues. The CDR3 DNA follows: TGCAGTGCCCCTATTACAGGGGATGTGAACAATAAGCAGTTCTTC. Translating gives CSAPITGDVNNKQFF.

On this clonotype: A much larger clone sits a single nucleotide away, making a read error possible. The chain carries TRBV5-1 and TRBJ2-5; the D is unclear. This CDR3 contains 13 residues. Germline assignment: CDR1 SGHRS and CDR2 YFSETQ. V gave up 0 bases and J gave up 11 bases, with 14 bases separating them. The DNA for the CDR3 is TGCGCCAGCAGCTTGGAGGACGATCGGCAGCAGTACTTC. Translation: CASSLEDDRQQYF. Variable domain in full (rest from reference TRBV5-1 and TRBJ2-5): KAGVTQTPRYLIKTRGQQVTLSCSPISGHRSVSWYQQTPGQGLQFLFEYFSETQRNKGNFPGRFSGRQFSNSRSEMNVSTLELGDSALYLCASSLEDDRQQYFGPGTRLLVL.

There are many counts of this clonotype. This chain links TRBV29-1 with TRBJ1-2; possibly TRBD1 for D (5 bases). Germline V gives CDR1 SQVTM, CDR2 ANQGSEA. The CDR3 covers 13 residues. V was cut by 6 bases and J by 0 bases, with 11 bases left in between. This CDR3 reads CSVGGRSNYGYTF. In nucleotides, the CDR3 is TGCAGCGTGGGGGGACGATCTAACTATGGCTACACCTTC.

J is TRBJ2-3 and V is TRBV5-5; TRBD2 matches at 8 bases. The CDR3 runs 15 residues. CDR1 is SGHKS and CDR2 is YYEKEE in the germline V gene (reference sequence). Losses at the gene ends were 3 bases for V and 2 bases for J; bases not matched to a gene: 5. CDR3 sequence reads: CASSSGLVLTDTQYF. As DNA, the CDR3 is TGTGCCAGCAGCTCGGGACTAGTTCTCACAGATACGCAGTATTTT.

There are a few counts of this clonotype. The chain employs TRBV5-1 and TRBJ1-2; D gene unclear. Germline V lookup: CDR1 SGHRS, CDR2 YFSETQ. The V and J ends lost 4 bases and 7 bases respectively, with 11 bases between them. This CDR3 spans 12 amino acids. CDR3 amino acids: CASSPETIGYTF. In nucleotides, the CDR3 is TGCGCCAGCAGCCCCGAAACTATTGGCTACACCTTC.

This clonotype was observed a handful of times. This sequence joins TRBV6-2 or TRBV6-3 and TRBJ2-1, with 7 bases aligning to TRBD1. Germline lookup yields CDR1 MNHEY and CDR2 SVGEGT. V trimming: 6 bases; J trimming: 4 bases; junction bases outside the gene matches: 12. The CDR3 has 16 residues. DNA of the CDR3: TGTGCCAGCAGGAACTTACAGGGGCCTCTATACAATGAGCAGTTCTTC. This sequence encodes CASRNLQGPLYNEQFF.

V is TRBV10-3 and J is TRBJ1-1; D is unclear. Trimming removed 6 bases from V and 4 bases from J, with 12 bases in between. Germline CDR1 ENHRY, CDR2 SYGVKD. The CDR3 has 13 residues. The CDR3, as DNA: TGTGCCATCAGGAACAACGGCGGCACTGAAGCTTTCTTT. As protein: CAIRNNGGTEAFF.

The CDR3 spells CASSQGPDGSYEQYF. The CDR3 DNA is TGTGCCAGCAGCCAAGGTCCGGACGGTTCCTACGAGCAGTACTTC. The chain employs TRBV14 and TRBJ2-7; D gene uncertain. The germline V gene has CDR1 SGHDN and CDR2 FVKESK. The ends were cut back, 1 base at V and 1 base at J, with 11 bases in the middle. This CDR3 contains 15 residues.

The V call is TRBV7-2, the J call TRBJ2-1; no clear D. The CDR3 sequence is 15 residues long. The V end lost 2 bases, the J end lost 0 bases, and 8 bases lay between the germline ends. Per germline, CDR1 SGHTA and CDR2 FQGNSA. CDR3 nucleotides: TGTGCCAGCAGCTTACTCCAGAGCTCCTACAATGAGCAGTTCTTC. Translated: CASSLLQSSYNEQFF. Full variable domain (missing parts from reference TRBV7-2 and TRBJ2-1): GAGVSQSPSNKVTEKGKDVELRCDPISGHTALYWYRQSLGQGLEFLIYFQGNSAPDKSGLPSDRFSAERTGGSVSTLTIQRTQQEDSAVYLCASSLLQSSYNEQFFGPGTRLTVL.

The chain combines TRBV20-1 with TRBJ1-6; unclear D gene. From germline, CDR1 is DFQATT and CDR2 SNEGSKA (reference sequence). V was shortened by 5 bases and J by 6 bases, with 14 bases between the two germline ends. The CDR3 length is 14 residues. This chain's CDR3 is CSAPRGDGNSPLHF. CDR3 in DNA: TGCAGTGCTCCACGGGGTGATGGTAATTCACCCCTCCACTTT.

V and J are TRBV11-2 and TRBJ2-3, with D perhaps being TRBD1 or TRBD2 (5 bases each). CDR1 SGHAT and CDR2 FQNNGV come from the germline V gene. The CDR3 is made up of 17 amino acids. The germline V and J ends were trimmed by 1 base and 1 base, with 15 bases remaining between them. In DNA, the CDR3 is TGTGCCAGCAGCTTAGGAGGGGAGCTTTTTGGCACAGATACGCAGTATTTT. It codes for CASSLGGELFGTDTQYF.

This clonotype was seen a few times. Here the CDR3 DNA reads TGTGCCAGCAGAGTTAGCGGGGGAATCTACAATGAGCAGTACTTC. As protein: CASRVSGGIYNEQYF. This rearrangement joins TRBV11-1 to TRBJ2-5, with 9 bases fitting TRBD2. CDR1 SGHAT and CDR2 FQDESV come from the germline V gene (reference sequence). Losses at the gene ends were 6 bases for V and 11 bases for J; bases not matched to a gene: 16. This CDR3 spans 15 amino acids.